The T cell receptor beta chain described here comes from a study of CD8 T cells in ankylosing spondylitis. Findings and limits, study-wide: Disease-linked clones displayed a CD8+ phenotype and appeared relatively rarely in peripheral blood. Seemingly characteristic of ankylosing spondylitis blood was a TCR beta motif consisting of eight highly homologous variants. Disease-linked clones reportedly concentrated significantly in matched ankylosing spondylitis synovial fluid.

This clonotype was counted at least ten times. Its antigen is undetermined. Quantitative 5'-RACE with molecular barcodes was used to make the TCR beta libraries. TCRdb re-derived calls from the 5' RACE reads in MiXCR, one entry per CDR3 protein. The sample shows 25,000 to 30,000 distinct CDR3 sequences, 6.5% to 9% of them seen only once. The CDR3 contains 16 residues. The germline V gene encodes CDR1 SGHDT and CDR2 YYEEEE. The V segment lost 1 base and the J segment 5 bases; nucleotides outside the gene matches: 8. The sequencing sample was made of blood. The sequence was collected from a male donor with ankylosing spondylitis or in good health (not recorded which). The chain carries TRBV5-6 and TRBJ2-2; 7 nucleotides match TRBD2. The CDR3 loop reads CASSLRTGGGTGELFF. The CDR3, as DNA: TGTGCCAGCAGCTTGAGAACGGGAGGAGGGACCGGGGAGCTGTTTTTT.